A single T cell receptor beta chain is shown here with its context. Germline CDR1 and CDR2: MNHNY and SVGAGI (reference sequence). The CDR3 loop spans 16 amino acids. Trimming took off 6 bases at V and 5 bases at J, with 23 bases between the two ends. Method: immunoSEQ multiplex PCR; TCRdb's copy keeps in-frame clones and lacks some. The data contain about 59,000 clones, around 95% of them seen just once; the ten biggest clones take up around 4.2%. The data derive from a study of technical replicates of blood from a few donors. The chain employs TRBV6-6 and TRBJ2-7, with D tentatively TRBD1 (7 bases). The sequenced sample was PBMCs. This clonotype originated in a human donor in good health. Some clones in this sample may be carry-over from other donors' samples. The CDR3 sequence: CASSPTDRDSSDEQYF. The DNA of the CDR3 is TGTGCCAGCAGCCCTACCGACAGGGACTCTAGCGACGAGCAGTACTTC.